The clone carrying this TCR beta chain came up many times. The antigen is not known. The sample is drawn from a study of spatial heterogeneity in lung cancer. Overall study context: Consistently, beta-chain sequences turned up in larger numbers than alpha-chain sequences did. Across the raw uncorrected reads, a unique TCR and UMI combination was observed, on average, more than ten times.

The sample's time point: sample taken at primary tumor resection. From tumor, nontumor lung or frozen PBMC, whole RNA was taken unsorted for sequencing. Donation came from approximately 69 patients with untreated early-stage non-small cell lung cancer. TCRdb analysed the 5' RACE reads with MiXCR anew, one entry per CDR3 protein. The sample carries tens of thousands of distinct CDR3 sequences, less than 8.5% recorded once. Overall study results and limits: Resection blood, more than follow-up blood, showed ubiquitous expanded tumor TCRs.

The CDR3 extends over 15 amino acids. Germline V gene data show CDR1 as MNHEY and CDR2 as SVGAGI. J lost 6 bases, V lost 8 bases, and 15 bases had no gene match. The source material was PBMCs, sampled at surgery. The sequence was collected from a female donor with early-stage non-small cell lung cancer. The rearrangement uses TRBV6-5 and TRBJ1-1, with TRBD1 matching over 7 bases. The CDR3 loop is CASANHYRDSSEAFF. The CDR3 coding sequence is TGTGCCAGCGCAAATCACTACCGGGACAGCTCTGAAGCTTTCTTT.